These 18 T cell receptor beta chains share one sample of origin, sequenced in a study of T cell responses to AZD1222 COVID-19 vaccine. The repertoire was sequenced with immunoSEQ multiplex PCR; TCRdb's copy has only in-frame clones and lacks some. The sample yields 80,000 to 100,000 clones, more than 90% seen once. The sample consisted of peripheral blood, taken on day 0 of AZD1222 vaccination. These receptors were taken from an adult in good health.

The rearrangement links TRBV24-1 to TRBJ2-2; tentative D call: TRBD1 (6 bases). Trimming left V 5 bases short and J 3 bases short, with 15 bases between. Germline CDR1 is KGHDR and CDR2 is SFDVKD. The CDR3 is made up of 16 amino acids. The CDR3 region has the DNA TGTGCCACCAGTGCCCAGGACAGTACGGACACCGGGGAGCTGTTTTTT. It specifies CATSAQDSTDTGELFF.

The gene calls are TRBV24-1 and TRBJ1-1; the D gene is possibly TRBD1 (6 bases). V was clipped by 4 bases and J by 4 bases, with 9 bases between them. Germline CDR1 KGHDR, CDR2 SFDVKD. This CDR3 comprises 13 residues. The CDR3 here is CATSEGGSTEAFF. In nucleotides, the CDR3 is TGTGCCACCAGTGAAGGGGGAAGCACTGAAGCTTTCTTT.

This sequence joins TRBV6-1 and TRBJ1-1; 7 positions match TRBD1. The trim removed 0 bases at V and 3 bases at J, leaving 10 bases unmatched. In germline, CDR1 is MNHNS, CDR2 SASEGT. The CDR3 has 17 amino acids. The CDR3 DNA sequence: TGTGCCAGCAGTGAAGCGGGTTACCTAACAGGGGACACTGAAGCTTTCTTT. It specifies CASSEAGYLTGDTEAFF.

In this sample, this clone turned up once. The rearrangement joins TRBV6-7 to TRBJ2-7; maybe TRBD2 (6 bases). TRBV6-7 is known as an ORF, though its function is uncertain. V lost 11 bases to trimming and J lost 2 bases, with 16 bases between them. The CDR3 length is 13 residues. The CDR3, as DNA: TGTGCCCAACCCGGGGAGGTGGCCTACGAGCAGTACTTC. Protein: CAQPGEVAYEQYF.

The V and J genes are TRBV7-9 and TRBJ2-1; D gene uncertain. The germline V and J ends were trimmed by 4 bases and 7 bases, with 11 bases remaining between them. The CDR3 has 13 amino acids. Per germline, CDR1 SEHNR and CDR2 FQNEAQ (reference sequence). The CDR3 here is CASSSRHMNEQFF. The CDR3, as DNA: TGTGCCAGCAGCTCACGACATATGAATGAGCAGTTCTTC.

The CDR3 is CASSTGQARGTIYF. CDR3 nucleotide sequence: TGTGCCAGTAGTACCGGACAGGCCCGGGGCACCATATATTTT. The chain employs TRBV19 and TRBJ1-3; TRBD1 aligns across 7 bases. This CDR3 spans 14 amino acids. V shed 4 bases, J shed 9 bases, and the junction held 9 bases outside the gene matches. The germline V gene has CDR1 LNHDA and CDR2 SQIVND (reference sequence). Based on the CDR3 plus reference TRBV19 and TRBJ1-3, the full variable domain is DGGITQSPKYLFRKEGQNVTLSCEQNLNHDAMYWYRQDPGQGLRLIYYSQIVNDFQKGDIAEGYSVSREKKESFPLTVTSAQKNPTAFYLCASSTGQARGTIYFGEGSWLTVV.

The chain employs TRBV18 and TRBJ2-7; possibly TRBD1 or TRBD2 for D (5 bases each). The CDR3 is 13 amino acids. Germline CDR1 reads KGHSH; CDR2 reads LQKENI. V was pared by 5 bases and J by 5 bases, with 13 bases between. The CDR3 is CASSSLRDHEQYF. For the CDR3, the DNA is TGTGCCAGCTCAAGCTTGAGGGACCACGAGCAGTACTTC.

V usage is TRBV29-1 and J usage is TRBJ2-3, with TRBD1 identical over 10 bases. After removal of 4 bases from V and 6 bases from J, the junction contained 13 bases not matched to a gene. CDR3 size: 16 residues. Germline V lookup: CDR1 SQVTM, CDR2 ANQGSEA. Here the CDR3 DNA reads TGCAGCGTTGCAAGAGCCCGCGGGACAGGGGATGATACGCAGTATTTT. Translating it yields CSVARARGTGDDTQYF.

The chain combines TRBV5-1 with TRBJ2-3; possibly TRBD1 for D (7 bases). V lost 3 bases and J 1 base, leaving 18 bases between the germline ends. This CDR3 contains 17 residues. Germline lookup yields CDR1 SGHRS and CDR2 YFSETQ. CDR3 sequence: CASSSLDPRGGTDTQYF. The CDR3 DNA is TGCGCCAGCAGCTCACTGGACCCCAGGGGGGGCACAGATACGCAGTATTTT.

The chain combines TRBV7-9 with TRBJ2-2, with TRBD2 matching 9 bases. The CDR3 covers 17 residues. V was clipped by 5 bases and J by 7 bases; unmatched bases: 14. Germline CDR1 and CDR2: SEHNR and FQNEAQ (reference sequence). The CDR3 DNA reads TGTGCCAGCAGCCCGACCACCGGGACTAGCTCGGGCGGGGAGCTGTTTTTT. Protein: CASSPTTGTSSGGELFF.

The CDR3, as DNA: TGTGCCTGGAGGGGACAGGGCTACACTGAAGCTTTCTTT. It yields the protein CAWRGQGYTEAFF. V usage is TRBV30 and J usage is TRBJ1-1, with 9 bases fitting TRBD1. V gave up 3 bases and J gave up 3 bases; unmatched junction bases: 2. Germline values: CDR1 GTSNPN, CDR2 SVGIG (reference sequence). CDR3 size: 13 residues.

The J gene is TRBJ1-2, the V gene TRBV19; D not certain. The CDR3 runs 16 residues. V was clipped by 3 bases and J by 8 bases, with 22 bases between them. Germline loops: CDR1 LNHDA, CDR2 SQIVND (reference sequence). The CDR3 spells CASSIRTTFSVSGYTF. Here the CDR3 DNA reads TGTGCCAGTAGTATCAGGACCACTTTTTCCGTTTCGGGCTACACCTTC.

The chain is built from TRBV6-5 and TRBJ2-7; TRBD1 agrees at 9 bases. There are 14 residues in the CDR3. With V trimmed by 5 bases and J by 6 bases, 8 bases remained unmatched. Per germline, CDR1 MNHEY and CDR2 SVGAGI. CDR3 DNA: TGTGCCAGCAGTCACGGCACAGGGGGCGTCGAGCAGTACTTC. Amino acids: CASSHGTGGVEQYF.

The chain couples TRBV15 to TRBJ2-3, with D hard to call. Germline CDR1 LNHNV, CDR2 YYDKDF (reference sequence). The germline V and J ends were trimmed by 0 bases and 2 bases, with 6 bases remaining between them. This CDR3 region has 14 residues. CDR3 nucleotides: TGTGCCACCAGCAGAGATAGATACACAGATACGCAGTATTTT. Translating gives CATSRDRYTDTQYF.

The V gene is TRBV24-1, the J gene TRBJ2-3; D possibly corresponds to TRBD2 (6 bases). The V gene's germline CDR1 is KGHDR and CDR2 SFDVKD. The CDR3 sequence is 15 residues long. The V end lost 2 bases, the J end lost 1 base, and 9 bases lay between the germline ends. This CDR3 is CATSDYGGGTDTQYF. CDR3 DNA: TGTGCCACCAGTGATTACGGCGGGGGCACAGATACGCAGTATTTT.

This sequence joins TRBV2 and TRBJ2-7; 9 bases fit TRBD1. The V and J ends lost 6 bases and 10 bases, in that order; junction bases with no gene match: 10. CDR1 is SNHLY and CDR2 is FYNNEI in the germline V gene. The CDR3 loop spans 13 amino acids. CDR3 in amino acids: CASSAWTGEFQYF. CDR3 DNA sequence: TGTGCCAGCAGCGCTTGGACAGGGGAGTTTCAGTACTTC.

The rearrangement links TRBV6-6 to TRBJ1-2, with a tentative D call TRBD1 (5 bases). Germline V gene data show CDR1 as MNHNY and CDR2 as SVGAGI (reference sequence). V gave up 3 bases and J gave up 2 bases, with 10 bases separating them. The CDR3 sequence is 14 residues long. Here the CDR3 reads CASSYTGENYGYTF. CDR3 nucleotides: TGTGCCAGCAGTTATACAGGAGAAAACTATGGCTACACCTTC.

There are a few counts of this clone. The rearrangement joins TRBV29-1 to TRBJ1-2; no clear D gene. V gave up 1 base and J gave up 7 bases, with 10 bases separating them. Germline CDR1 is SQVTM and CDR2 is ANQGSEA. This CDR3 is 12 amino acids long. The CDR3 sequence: CSVEGIRSGYTF. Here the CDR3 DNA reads TGCAGCGTTGAAGGGATCCGGAGTGGCTACACCTTC. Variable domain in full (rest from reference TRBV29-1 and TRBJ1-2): SAVISQKPSRDICQRGTSLTIQCQVDSQVTMMFWYRQQPGQSLTLIATANQGSEATYESGFVIDKFPISRPNLTFSTLTVSNMSPEDSSIYLCSVEGIRSGYTFGSGTRLTVV.